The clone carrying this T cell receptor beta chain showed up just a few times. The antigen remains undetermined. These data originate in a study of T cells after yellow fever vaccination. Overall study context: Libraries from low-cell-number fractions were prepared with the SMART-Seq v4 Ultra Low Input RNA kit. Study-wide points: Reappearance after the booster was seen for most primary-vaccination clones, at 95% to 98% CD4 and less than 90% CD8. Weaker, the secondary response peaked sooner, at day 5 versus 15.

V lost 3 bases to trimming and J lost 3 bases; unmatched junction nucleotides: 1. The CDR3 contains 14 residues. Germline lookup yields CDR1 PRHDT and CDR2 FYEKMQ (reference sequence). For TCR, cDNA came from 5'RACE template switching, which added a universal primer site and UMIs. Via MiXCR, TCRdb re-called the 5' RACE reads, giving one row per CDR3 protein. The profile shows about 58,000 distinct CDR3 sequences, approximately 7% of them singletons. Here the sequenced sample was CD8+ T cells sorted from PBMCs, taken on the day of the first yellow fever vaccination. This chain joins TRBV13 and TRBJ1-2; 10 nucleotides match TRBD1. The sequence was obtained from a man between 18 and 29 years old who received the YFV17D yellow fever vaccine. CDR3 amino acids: CASSLTGGDYGYTF. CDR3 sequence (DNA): TGTGCCAGCAGCTTGACAGGGGGCGACTATGGCTACACCTTC.